Listed below are T cell receptor beta chains from one sample, sequenced in a study of T cells after yellow fever vaccination. TCRdb recomputed calls from the 5' RACE reads with MiXCR, one row per CDR3 protein. The sample consists of over 70,000 distinct CDR3 sequences, around 7.7% of them appearing once. Source: CD8+ T cells sorted from PBMCs, taken on the day of the yellow fever booster vaccination. Receptor source: a man in his thirties or forties who received the YFV17D yellow fever vaccine. The CDR3 runs from the conserved cysteine through the conserved F or W. Fields, in order: V gene, clone size, D gene, J gene, CDR3 protein, CDR3 DNA. A D gene is named only where the DNA matches it firmly. Size is stated for part of the rows, as once, few or many counts, or as a class when the clone is expanded.

v_call: TRBV20-1
clone_size: NA
d_call: TRBD2
j_call: TRBJ2-2
cdr3_aa: CSALGTSGGTGELFF
cdr3_nt: TGCAGTGCTCTCGGGACTAGCGGGGGTACCGGGGAGCTGTTTTTT

v_call: TRBV15
clone_size: many
d_call: NA
j_call: TRBJ2-1
cdr3_aa: CATSLRGLEQFF
cdr3_nt: TGTGCCACCAGCCTACGAGGACTAGAGCAGTTCTTC

v_call: TRBV19
clone_size: NA
d_call: NA
j_call: TRBJ2-7
cdr3_aa: CASNESPLYEQYF
cdr3_nt: TGTGCCAGTAATGAATCTCCCCTCTACGAGCAGTACTTC

v_call: TRBV12-3/TRBV12-4
clone_size: NA
d_call: TRBD1
j_call: TRBJ2-7
cdr3_aa: CASSPDRVYEQYF
cdr3_nt: TGTGCCAGCAGTCCGGACAGGGTGTACGAGCAGTACTTC

v_call: TRBV4-3
clone_size: NA
d_call: TRBD2
j_call: TRBJ2-3
cdr3_aa: CASSQEIPLAGESDTQYF
cdr3_nt: TGCGCCAGCAGCCAAGAGATCCCCTTAGCGGGAGAGTCAGATACGCAGTATTTT

v_call: TRBV7-2
clone_size: many
d_call: NA
j_call: TRBJ2-7
cdr3_aa: CASSYGQTFYEQYF
cdr3_nt: TGTGCCAGCAGCTATGGACAGACTTTCTACGAGCAGTACTTC

v_call: TRBV7-9
clone_size: few
d_call: TRBD1
j_call: TRBJ2-7
cdr3_aa: CASSPSSPDRGSYEQYF
cdr3_nt: TGTGCCAGCAGCCCCTCCTCCCCGGACAGGGGTTCCTACGAGCAGTACTTC

v_call: TRBV27
clone_size: many
d_call: TRBD2
j_call: TRBJ2-1
cdr3_aa: CASSPTRLAGGSNEQFF
cdr3_nt: TGTGCCAGCAGTCCGACGAGATTAGCGGGAGGGTCCAATGAGCAGTTCTTC

v_call: TRBV7-9
clone_size: many
d_call: NA
j_call: TRBJ2-5
cdr3_aa: CASSIEGPRKTTQYF
cdr3_nt: TGTGCCAGCAGCATAGAGGGACCACGCAAGACGACCCAGTACTTC

v_call: TRBV6-2/TRBV6-3
clone_size: few
d_call: NA
j_call: TRBJ2-4
cdr3_aa: CASSPVGGLGDIQYF
cdr3_nt: TGTGCCAGCAGCCCGGTAGGAGGGTTGGGGGACATTCAGTACTTC

v_call: TRBV11-2
clone_size: many
d_call: NA
j_call: TRBJ2-5
cdr3_aa: CASSLFQEIQETQYF
cdr3_nt: TGTGCCAGCAGCCTATTTCAGGAGATTCAAGAGACCCAGTACTTC

v_call: TRBV5-1
clone_size: NA
d_call: NA
j_call: TRBJ2-7
cdr3_aa: CASSLASLAGYEQYF
cdr3_nt: TGCGCCAGCAGCTTGGCCTCACTAGCAGGATACGAGCAGTACTTC

v_call: TRBV7-8
clone_size: NA
d_call: NA
j_call: TRBJ2-5
cdr3_aa: CASLRETGNEETQYF
cdr3_nt: TGTGCCAGCCTCCGGGAGACAGGGAATGAAGAGACCCAGTACTTC

v_call: TRBV3-1
clone_size: NA
d_call: NA
j_call: TRBJ1-4
cdr3_aa: CASSGEGRINEKLFF
cdr3_nt: TGTGCCAGCAGCGGGGAGGGGCGCATTAATGAAAAACTGTTTTTT

v_call: TRBV4-3
clone_size: few
d_call: NA
j_call: TRBJ2-5
cdr3_aa: CASSQGQQETQYF
cdr3_nt: TGCGCCAGCAGCCAAGGCCAGCAAGAGACCCAGTACTTC

v_call: TRBV29-1
clone_size: many
d_call: NA
j_call: TRBJ2-5
cdr3_aa: CSVPDSTSPLETQYF
cdr3_nt: TGCAGCGTTCCTGACAGTACTAGCCCCCTAGAGACCCAGTACTTC

v_call: TRBV11-2
clone_size: few
d_call: TRBD2
j_call: TRBJ2-1
cdr3_aa: CASSLVFGETSSYNEQFF
cdr3_nt: TGTGCCAGCAGCTTAGTTTTCGGGGAGACTAGCAGCTACAATGAGCAGTTCTTC

v_call: TRBV5-1
clone_size: many
d_call: NA
j_call: TRBJ1-4
cdr3_aa: CASSLFQANEKLFF
cdr3_nt: TGCGCCAGCAGCTTGTTCCAGGCTAATGAAAAACTGTTTTTT

v_call: TRBV28
clone_size: NA
d_call: NA
j_call: TRBJ2-7
cdr3_aa: CASSSFLPSRGHSYEQYF
cdr3_nt: TGTGCCAGCTCTAGTTTTTTACCGTCACGCGGGCACTCCTACGAGCAGTACTTC

v_call: TRBV7-8
clone_size: many
d_call: NA
j_call: TRBJ2-3
cdr3_aa: CASAPSPILTDTQYF
cdr3_nt: TGTGCCAGCGCCCCTAGCCCCATCCTCACAGATACGCAGTATTTT

v_call: TRBV7-9
clone_size: NA
d_call: TRBD2
j_call: TRBJ2-7
cdr3_aa: CASTTSGYSYEQYF
cdr3_nt: TGTGCCAGCACCACTAGCGGTTACTCCTACGAGCAGTACTTC

v_call: TRBV9
clone_size: NA
d_call: NA
j_call: TRBJ2-7
cdr3_aa: CASSGTPSYEQYF
cdr3_nt: TGTGCCAGCAGCGGTACCCCCTCCTACGAGCAGTACTTC

v_call: TRBV28
clone_size: NA
d_call: NA
j_call: TRBJ2-2
cdr3_aa: CASREGEDSTGELFF
cdr3_nt: TGTGCCAGCCGCGAGGGGGAGGACAGCACCGGGGAGCTGTTTTTT

v_call: TRBV6-2/TRBV6-3
clone_size: many
d_call: TRBD2
j_call: TRBJ2-5
cdr3_aa: CASRPSGLAGEKTQYF
cdr3_nt: TGTGCCAGCAGACCATCCGGACTAGCGGGAGAAAAGACCCAGTACTTC

v_call: TRBV10-3
clone_size: NA
d_call: NA
j_call: TRBJ2-2
cdr3_aa: CAIMDGPNTGELFF
cdr3_nt: TGTGCCATCATGGACGGCCCGAACACCGGGGAGCTGTTTTTT

v_call: TRBV25-1
clone_size: NA
d_call: TRBD2
j_call: TRBJ2-7
cdr3_aa: CASASGYEQYF
cdr3_nt: TGTGCCAGCGCTAGCGGCTACGAGCAGTACTTC

v_call: TRBV19
clone_size: few
d_call: TRBD2
j_call: TRBJ2-3
cdr3_aa: CASSPILAGGATDTQYF
cdr3_nt: TGTGCCAGTAGTCCAATTCTAGCGGGAGGAGCTACAGATACGCAGTATTTT